Listed here are 3 T cell receptor beta chains from one sample, sequenced in a study of post-analysis software for immune sequencing data. Incorporated into the TCR beta cDNA libraries were unique molecular identifiers, which served to reduce PCR and sequencing biases. TCRdb re-called the PCR reads with MiXCR, one entry per CDR3 protein. The sample has roughly 670,000 distinct CDR3 sequences; 55% to 60% are singletons. These receptors' antigens are unknown. Study-wide results and caveats: Relative to controls, patients had about 5 TRBV segments at higher frequency, with TRBV5-6, TRBV5-1 and TRBV20-1 among these.

Sequenced: blood. These TCRs come from a girl aged 2 to 10 with multiple sclerosis.

V usage is TRBV20-1 and J usage is TRBJ1-2, with D maybe TRBD1 (5 bases). Germline CDR1 reads DFQATT; CDR2 reads SNEGSKA (reference sequence). Between the trimmed V and J ends, which lost 2 bases and 6 bases, there was a span of 16 bases. The CDR3 sequence is 14 residues long. CDR3 DNA sequence: TGCAGTGCTAGAACACAGGAGTGGGGGGATGGCTACACCTTC. Its protein product is CSARTQEWGDGYTF.

The chain is built from TRBV7-2 and TRBJ2-1; D ambiguous. With the DNA end fitting TRBJ2-7 better, the J assignment may be wrong. The CDR3 is made up of 18 amino acids. Germline loops: CDR1 SGHTA, CDR2 FQGNSA. CDR3 DNA: TGTGCCAGCAGCCCCCTTGGGTCAGAACTACCCTCCTACAATGAGCAGTACTTC. Amino acid sequence: CASSPLGSELPSYNEQYF.

V is TRBV28 and J is TRBJ2-7; 10 bases are a match to TRBD2. Germline V gives CDR1 MDHEN, CDR2 SYDVKM. Losses at the gene ends were 5 bases for V and 7 bases for J; bases not matched to a gene: 11. The CDR3 has 15 amino acids. CDR3 nucleotides: TGTGCCAGCAGTACGAAGACTAGCGGGTCTGGAGAGCAGTACTTC. Translating gives CASSTKTSGSGEQYF.